This paragraph reports one T cell receptor (beta chain). Cord blood came from elective full-term cesareans at 37-41 weeks without labor or membrane rupture. V lost 1 base, J lost 5 bases, and 8 bases lay in between. Germline CDR1 LGHNA, CDR2 YNFKEQ. The CDR3 contains 14 residues. Only in-frame clones appear in the TCRdb table, and some are missing; sequencing was by immunoSEQ multiplex PCR. The table shows 7,500 to 9,500 clones, with roughly 98% occurring only once. This record belongs to a study of naive CD8 T cells in extremely preterm neonates. The sequenced sample was naive CD8+ T cells from cord blood. V and J are TRBV4-2 and TRBJ2-2, with TRBD2 as a possible D gene (6 bases). The sequence came from a newborn in good health. The CDR3 loop reads CASSQGGLTGELFF. Written as DNA, the CDR3 is TGTGCCAGCAGCCAAGGGGGACTTACCGGGGAGCTGTTTTTT.